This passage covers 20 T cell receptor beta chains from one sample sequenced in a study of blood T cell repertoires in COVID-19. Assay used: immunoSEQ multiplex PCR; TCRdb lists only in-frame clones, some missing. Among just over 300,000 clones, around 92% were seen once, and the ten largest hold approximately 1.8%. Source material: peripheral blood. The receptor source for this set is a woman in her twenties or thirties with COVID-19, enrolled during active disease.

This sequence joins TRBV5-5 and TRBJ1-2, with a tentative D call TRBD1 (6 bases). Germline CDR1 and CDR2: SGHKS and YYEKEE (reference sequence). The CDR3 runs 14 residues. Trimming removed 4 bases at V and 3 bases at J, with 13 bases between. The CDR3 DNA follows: TGTGCCAGCAGCGCCTCAGGGGAACACTATGGCTACACCTTC. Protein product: CASSASGEHYGYTF.

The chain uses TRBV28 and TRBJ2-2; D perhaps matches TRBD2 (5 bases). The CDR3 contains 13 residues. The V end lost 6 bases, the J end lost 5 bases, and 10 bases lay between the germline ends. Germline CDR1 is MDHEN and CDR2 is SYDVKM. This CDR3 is CASSLSGTGELFF. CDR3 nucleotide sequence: TGTGCCAGCAGCCTGTCGGGGACCGGGGAGCTGTTTTTT.

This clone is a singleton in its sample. CDR3 residues: CASSSLAGADTQYF. The DNA of the CDR3 is TGTGCCAGCAGCTCTCTAGCGGGGGCAGATACGCAGTATTTT. This chain uses TRBV7-9 with TRBJ2-3, with 10 positions matching TRBD2. The V gene's germline CDR1 is SEHNR and CDR2 FQNEAQ (reference sequence). The J segment lost 4 bases and the V segment lost 4 bases, leaving 2 bases of the junction unmatched. CDR3 length: 14 amino acids. The full variable domain, completed using reference TRBV7-9 and TRBJ2-3, is DTGVSQNPRHKITKRGQNVTFRCDPISEHNRLYWYRQTLGQGPEFLTYFQNEAQLEKSRLLSDRFSAERPKGSFSTLEIQRTEQGDSAMYLCASSSLAGADTQYFGPGTRLTVL.

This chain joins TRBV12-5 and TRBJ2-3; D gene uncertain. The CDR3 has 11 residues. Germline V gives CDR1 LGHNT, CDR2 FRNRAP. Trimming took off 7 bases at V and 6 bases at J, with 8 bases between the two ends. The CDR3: CASAHQDTQYF. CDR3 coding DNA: TGTGCTAGTGCCCATCAGGATACGCAGTATTTT.

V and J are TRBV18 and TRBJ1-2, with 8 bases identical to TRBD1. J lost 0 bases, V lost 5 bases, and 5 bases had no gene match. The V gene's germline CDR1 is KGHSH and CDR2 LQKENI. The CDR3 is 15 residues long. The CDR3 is CASSFGQGANYGYTF. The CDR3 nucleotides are TGTGCCAGCTCATTTGGACAGGGAGCTAACTATGGCTACACCTTC.

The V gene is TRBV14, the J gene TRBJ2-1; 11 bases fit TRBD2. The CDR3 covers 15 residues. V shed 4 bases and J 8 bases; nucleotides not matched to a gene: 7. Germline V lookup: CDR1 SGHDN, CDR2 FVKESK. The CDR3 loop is CASSPVLAGGYEQFF. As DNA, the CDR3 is TGTGCCAGCAGCCCAGTTCTAGCGGGGGGTTATGAGCAGTTCTTC.

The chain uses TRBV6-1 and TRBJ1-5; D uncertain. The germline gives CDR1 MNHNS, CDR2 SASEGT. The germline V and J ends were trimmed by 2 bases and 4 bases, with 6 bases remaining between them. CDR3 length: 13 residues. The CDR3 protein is CASSEQLNQPQHF. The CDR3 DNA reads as TGTGCCAGCAGTGAACAGTTAAATCAGCCCCAGCATTTT.

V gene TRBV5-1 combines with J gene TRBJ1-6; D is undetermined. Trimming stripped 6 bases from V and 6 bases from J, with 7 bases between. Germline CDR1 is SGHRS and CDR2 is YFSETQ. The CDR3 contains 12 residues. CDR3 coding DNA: TGCGCCAGCAAAGCGGGTAATTCACCCCTCCACTTT. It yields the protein CASKAGNSPLHF. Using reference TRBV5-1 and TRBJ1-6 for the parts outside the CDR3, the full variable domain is KAGVTQTPRYLIKTRGQQVTLSCSPISGHRSVSWYQQTPGQGLQFLFEYFSETQRNKGNFPGRFSGRQFSNSRSEMNVSTLELGDSALYLCASKAGNSPLHFGNGTRLTVT.

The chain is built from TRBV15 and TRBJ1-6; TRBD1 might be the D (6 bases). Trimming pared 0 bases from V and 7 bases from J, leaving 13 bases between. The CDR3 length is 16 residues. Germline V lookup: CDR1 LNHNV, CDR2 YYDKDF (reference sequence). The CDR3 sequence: CATSRDPAGVNSPLHF. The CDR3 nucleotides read TGTGCCACCAGCAGAGATCCGGCAGGGGTGAATTCACCCCTCCACTTT.

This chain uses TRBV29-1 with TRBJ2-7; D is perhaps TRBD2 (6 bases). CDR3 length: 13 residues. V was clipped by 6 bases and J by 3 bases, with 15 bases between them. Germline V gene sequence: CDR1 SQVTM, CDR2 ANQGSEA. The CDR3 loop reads CSVRDSIGYEQYF. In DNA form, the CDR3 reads TGCAGCGTCCGGGACTCAATCGGCTACGAGCAGTACTTC.

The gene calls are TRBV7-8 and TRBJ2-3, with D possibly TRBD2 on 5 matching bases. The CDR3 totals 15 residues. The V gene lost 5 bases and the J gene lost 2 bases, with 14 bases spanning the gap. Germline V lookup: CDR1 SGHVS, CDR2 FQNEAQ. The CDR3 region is CASSLLGEATDTQYF. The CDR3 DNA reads TGTGCCAGCAGCCTGCTCGGGGAAGCCACAGATACGCAGTATTTT.

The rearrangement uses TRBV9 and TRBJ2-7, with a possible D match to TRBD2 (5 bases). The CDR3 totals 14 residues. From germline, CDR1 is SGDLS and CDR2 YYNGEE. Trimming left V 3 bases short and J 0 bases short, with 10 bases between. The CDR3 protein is CASSAGINSYEQYF. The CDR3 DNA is TGTGCCAGCAGCGCCGGGATTAACTCCTACGAGCAGTACTTC.

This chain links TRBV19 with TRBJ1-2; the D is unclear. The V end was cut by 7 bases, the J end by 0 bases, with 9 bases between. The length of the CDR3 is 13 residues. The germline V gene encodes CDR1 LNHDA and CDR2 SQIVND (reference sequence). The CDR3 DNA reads TGTGCCAGTACCAACGGGGCTAACTATGGCTACACCTTC. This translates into CASTNGANYGYTF.

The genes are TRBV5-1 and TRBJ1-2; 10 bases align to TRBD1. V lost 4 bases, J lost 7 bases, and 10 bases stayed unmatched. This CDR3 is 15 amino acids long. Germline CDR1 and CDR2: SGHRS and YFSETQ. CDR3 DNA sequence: TGCGCCAGCAGCCGATGGACAGGGGGAAGAGTTGGCTACACCTTC. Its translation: CASSRWTGGRVGYTF.

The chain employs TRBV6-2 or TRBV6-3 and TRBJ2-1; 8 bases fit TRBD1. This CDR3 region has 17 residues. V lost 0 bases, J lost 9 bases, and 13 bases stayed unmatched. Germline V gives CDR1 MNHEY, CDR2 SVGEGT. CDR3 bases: TGTGCCAGCAGTTACTCCCCGGACAGGGCCCTAATCCTTGAGCAGTTCTTC. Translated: CASSYSPDRALILEQFF.

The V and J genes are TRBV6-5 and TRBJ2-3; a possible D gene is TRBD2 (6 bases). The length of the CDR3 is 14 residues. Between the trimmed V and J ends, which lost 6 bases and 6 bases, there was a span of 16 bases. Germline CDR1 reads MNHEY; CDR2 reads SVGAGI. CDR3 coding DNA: TGTGCCAGCAGGCTCGGGACTGCCCCCGATACGCAGTATTTT. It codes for CASRLGTAPDTQYF.

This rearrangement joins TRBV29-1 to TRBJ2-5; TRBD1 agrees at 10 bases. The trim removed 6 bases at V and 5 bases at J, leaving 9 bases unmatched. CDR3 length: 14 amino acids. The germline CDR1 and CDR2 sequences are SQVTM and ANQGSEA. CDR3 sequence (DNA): TGCAGCGTCGCGCCGGGACAGGGGATGGAGACCCAGTACTTC. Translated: CSVAPGQGMETQYF.

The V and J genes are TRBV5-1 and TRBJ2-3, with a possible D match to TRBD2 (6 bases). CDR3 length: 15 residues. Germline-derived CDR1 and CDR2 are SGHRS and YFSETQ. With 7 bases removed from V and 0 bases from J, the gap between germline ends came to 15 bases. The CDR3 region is CASAEGSTSTDTQYF. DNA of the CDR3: TGCGCCAGCGCGGAGGGGTCAACTAGCACAGATACGCAGTATTTT. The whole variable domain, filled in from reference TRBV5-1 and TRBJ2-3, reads KAGVTQTPRYLIKTRGQQVTLSCSPISGHRSVSWYQQTPGQGLQFLFEYFSETQRNKGNFPGRFSGRQFSNSRSEMNVSTLELGDSALYLCASAEGSTSTDTQYFGPGTRLTVL.

Here the CDR3 reads CASSLVDRGRREYF. As DNA, the CDR3 is TGTGCCAGCAGCTTAGTGGACAGGGGGCGCCGTGAGTACTTC. The chain carries TRBV5-5 and TRBJ2-5; 11 bases are a match to TRBD1. This CDR3 is built from 14 residues. From germline, CDR1 is SGHKS and CDR2 YYEKEE (reference sequence). V was clipped by 2 bases and J by 12 bases; unmatched bases: 9.

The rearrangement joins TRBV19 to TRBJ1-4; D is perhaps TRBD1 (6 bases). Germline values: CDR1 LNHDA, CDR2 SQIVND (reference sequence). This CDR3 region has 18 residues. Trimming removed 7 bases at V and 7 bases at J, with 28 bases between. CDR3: CASNRPAGSDRGGEKLFF. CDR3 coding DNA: TGTGCCAGTAACCGCCCCGCCGGTTCGGATAGAGGGGGTGAAAAACTGTTTTTT.